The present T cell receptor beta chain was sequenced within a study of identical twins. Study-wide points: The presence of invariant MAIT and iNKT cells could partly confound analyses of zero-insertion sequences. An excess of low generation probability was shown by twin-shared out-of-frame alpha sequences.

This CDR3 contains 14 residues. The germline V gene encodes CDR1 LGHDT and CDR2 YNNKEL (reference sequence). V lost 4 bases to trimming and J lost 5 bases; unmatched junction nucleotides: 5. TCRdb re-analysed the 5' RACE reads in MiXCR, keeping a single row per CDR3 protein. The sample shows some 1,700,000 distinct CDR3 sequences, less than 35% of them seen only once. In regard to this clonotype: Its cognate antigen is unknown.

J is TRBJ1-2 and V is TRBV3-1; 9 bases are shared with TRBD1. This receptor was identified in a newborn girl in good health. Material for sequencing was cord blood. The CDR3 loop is CASSRIGQGYGYTF. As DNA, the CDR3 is TGTGCCAGCAGCCGGATCGGACAGGGGTATGGCTACACCTTC.